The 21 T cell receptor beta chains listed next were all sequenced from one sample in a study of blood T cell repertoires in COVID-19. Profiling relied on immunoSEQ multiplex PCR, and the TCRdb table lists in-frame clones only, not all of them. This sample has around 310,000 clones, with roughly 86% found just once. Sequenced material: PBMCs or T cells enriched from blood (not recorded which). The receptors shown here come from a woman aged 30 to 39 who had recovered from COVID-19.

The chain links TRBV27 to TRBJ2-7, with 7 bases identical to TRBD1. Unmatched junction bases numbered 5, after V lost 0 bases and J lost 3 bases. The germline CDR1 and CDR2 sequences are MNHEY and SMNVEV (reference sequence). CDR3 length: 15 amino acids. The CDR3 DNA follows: TGTGCCAGCAGTTTATCCCGACAGGGTCACTACGAGCAGTACTTC. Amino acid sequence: CASSLSRQGHYEQYF.

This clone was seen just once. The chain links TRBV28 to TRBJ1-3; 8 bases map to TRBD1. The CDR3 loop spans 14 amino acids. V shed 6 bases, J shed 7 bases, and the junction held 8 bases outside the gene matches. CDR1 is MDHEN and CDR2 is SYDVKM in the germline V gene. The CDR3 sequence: CASSPGQGGNTIYF. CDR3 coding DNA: TGTGCCAGCAGCCCAGGACAGGGCGGCAACACCATATATTTT.

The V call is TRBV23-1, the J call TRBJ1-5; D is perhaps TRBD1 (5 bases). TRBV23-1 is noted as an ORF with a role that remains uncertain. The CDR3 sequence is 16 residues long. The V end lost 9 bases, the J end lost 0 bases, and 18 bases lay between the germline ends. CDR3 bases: TGCGCCAGTCGCTCGGGAGGGGTTTATAGCAATCAGCCCCAGCATTTT. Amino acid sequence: CASRSGGVYSNQPQHF.

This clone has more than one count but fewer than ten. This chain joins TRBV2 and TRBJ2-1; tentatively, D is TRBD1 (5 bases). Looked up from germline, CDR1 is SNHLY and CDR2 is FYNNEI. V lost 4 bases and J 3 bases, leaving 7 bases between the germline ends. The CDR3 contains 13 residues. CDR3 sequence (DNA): TGTGCCAGCAGTGTTGACAGCTACAATGAGCAGTTCTTC. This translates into CASSVDSYNEQFF.

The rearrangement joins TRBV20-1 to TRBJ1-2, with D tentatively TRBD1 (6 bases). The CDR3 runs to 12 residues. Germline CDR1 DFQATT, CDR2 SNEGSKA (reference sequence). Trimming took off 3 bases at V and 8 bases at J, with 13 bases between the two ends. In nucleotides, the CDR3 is TGCAGTGCTAGTCAAACAGGGTTGGGCTACACCTTC. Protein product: CSASQTGLGYTF.

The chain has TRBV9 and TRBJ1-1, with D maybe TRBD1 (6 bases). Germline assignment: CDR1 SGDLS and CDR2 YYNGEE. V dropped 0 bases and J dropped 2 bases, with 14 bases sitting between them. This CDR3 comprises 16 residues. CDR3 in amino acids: CASSVGAGASNTEAFF. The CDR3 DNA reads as TGTGCCAGCAGCGTAGGTGCGGGGGCGAGTAACACTGAAGCTTTCTTT. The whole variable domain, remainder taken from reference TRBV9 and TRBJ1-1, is DSGVTQTPKHLITATGQRVTLRCSPRSGDLSVYWYQQSLDQGLQFLIQYYNGEERAKGNILERFSAQQFPDLHSELNLSSLELGDSALYFCASSVGAGASNTEAFFGQGTRLTVV.

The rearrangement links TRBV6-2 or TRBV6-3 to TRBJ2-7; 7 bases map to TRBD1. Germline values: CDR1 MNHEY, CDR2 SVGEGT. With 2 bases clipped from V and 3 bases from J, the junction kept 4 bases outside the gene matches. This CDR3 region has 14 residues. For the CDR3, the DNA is TGTGCCAGCAGTTACGTGACAGGGAGCTACGAGCAGTACTTC. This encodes CASSYVTGSYEQYF.

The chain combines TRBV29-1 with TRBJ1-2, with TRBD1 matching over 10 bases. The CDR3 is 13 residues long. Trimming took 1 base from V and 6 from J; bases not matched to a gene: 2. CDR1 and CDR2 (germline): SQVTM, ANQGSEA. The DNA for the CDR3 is TGCAGCGTTGAAGGGGGGACAGGGGATGGCTACACCTTC. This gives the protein CSVEGGTGDGYTF.

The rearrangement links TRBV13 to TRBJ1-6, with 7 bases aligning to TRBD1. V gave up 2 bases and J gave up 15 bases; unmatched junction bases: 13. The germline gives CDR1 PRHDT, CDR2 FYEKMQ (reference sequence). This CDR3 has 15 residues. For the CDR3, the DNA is TGTGCCAGCAGCTTATACGACAGGGCTTCGGGGGACCTCCACTTT. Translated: CASSLYDRASGDLHF. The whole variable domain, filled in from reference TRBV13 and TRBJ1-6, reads AAGVIQSPRHLIKEKRETATLKCYPIPRHDTVYWYQQGPGQDPQFLISFYEKMQSDKGSIPDRFSAQQFSDYHSELNMSSLELGDSALYFCASSLYDRASGDLHFGNGTRLTVT.

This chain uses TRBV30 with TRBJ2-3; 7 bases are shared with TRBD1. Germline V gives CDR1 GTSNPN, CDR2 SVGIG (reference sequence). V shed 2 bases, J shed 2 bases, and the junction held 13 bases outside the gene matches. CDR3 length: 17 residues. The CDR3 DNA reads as TGTGCCTGGAGTTCCTCTCGACAGGGTTCCTTCACAGATACGCAGTATTTT. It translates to CAWSSSRQGSFTDTQYF.

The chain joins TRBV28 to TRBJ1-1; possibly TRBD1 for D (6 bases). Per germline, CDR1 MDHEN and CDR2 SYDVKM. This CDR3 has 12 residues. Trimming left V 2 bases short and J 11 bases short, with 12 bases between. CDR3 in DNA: TGTGCCAGCAGTTTAGCCGGAAGGGGGGCTTTCTTT. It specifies CASSLAGRGAFF.

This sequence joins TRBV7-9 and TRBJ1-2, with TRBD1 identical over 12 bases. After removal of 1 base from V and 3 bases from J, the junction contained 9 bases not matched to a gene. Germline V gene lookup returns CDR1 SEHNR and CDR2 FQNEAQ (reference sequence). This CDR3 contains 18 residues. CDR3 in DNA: TGTGCCAGCAGCTTAGAGGGGACAGGGGGCGTAACCCACTATGGCTACACCTTC. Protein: CASSLEGTGGVTHYGYTF.

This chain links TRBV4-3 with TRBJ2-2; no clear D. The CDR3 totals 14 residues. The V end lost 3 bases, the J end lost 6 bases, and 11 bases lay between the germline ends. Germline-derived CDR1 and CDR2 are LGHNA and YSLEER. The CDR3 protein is CASSQSRSPGELFF. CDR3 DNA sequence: TGCGCCAGCAGCCAGTCTAGGTCTCCCGGGGAGCTGTTTTTT.

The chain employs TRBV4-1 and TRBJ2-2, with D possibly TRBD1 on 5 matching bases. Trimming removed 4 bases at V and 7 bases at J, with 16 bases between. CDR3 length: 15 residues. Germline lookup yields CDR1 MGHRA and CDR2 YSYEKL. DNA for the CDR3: TGCGCCAGCAGCCTAGGGGCAGGGATCGGCGGGGAGCTGTTTTTT. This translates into CASSLGAGIGGELFF.

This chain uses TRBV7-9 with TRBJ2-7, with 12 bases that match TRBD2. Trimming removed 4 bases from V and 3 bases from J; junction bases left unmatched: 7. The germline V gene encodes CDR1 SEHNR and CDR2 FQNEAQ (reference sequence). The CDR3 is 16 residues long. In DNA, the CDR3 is TGTGCCAGCAGCTCGACTTGGACTAGCGGGAACTACGAGCAGTACTTC. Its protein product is CASSSTWTSGNYEQYF.

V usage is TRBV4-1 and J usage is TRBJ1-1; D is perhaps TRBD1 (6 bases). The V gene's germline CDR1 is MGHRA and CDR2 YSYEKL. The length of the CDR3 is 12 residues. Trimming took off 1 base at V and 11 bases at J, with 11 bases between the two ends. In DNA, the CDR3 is TGCGCCAGCAGCCAAGGTACAGGGACGGCTTTCTTT. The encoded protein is CASSQGTGTAFF.

For the CDR3, the DNA is TGCGCCAGCAGCTTGGCCCCGGGACAGGGGGATTCACCCCTCCACTTT. This gives the protein CASSLAPGQGDSPLHF. This sequence joins TRBV5-1 and TRBJ1-6, with 11 bases fitting TRBD1. The CDR3 has 16 residues. Germline loops: CDR1 SGHRS, CDR2 YFSETQ. Losses at the gene ends were 0 bases for V and 8 bases for J; bases not matched to a gene: 4. Full variable domain (outside the CDR3, taken from reference TRBV5-1 and TRBJ1-6): KAGVTQTPRYLIKTRGQQVTLSCSPISGHRSVSWYQQTPGQGLQFLFEYFSETQRNKGNFPGRFSGRQFSNSRSEMNVSTLELGDSALYLCASSLAPGQGDSPLHFGNGTRLTVT.

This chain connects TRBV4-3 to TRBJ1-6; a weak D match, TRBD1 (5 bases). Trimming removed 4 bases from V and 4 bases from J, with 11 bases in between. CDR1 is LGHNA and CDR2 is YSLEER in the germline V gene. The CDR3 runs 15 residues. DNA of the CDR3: TGCGCCAGCAGCCTGAAGGGGATGTATAATTCACCCCTCCACTTT. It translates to CASSLKGMYNSPLHF.

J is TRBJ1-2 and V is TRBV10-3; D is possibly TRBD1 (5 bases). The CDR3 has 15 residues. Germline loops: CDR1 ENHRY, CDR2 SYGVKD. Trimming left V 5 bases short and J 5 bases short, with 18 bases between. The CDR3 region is CAISTAPGGAYGYTF. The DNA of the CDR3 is TGTGCCATCAGTACCGCCCCGGGAGGGGCTTATGGCTACACCTTC.

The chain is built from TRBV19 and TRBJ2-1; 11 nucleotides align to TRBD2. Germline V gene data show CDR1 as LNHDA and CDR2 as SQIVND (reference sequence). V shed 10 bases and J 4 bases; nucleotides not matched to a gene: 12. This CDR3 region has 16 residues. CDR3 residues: CATLAGGPWGYNEQFF. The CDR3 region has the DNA TGTGCCACCTTAGCGGGAGGGCCATGGGGTTACAATGAGCAGTTCTTC.

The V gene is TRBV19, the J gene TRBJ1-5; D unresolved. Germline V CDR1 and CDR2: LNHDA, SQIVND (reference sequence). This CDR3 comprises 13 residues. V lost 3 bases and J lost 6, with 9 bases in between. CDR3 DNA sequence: TGTGCCAGTAGTATTGGAGGGATTCAGCCCCAGCATTTT. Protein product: CASSIGGIQPQHF.